The T cell receptor beta chain described here comes from a study of graft-versus-host responses after intestinal transplantation. Libraries were prepared by immunoSEQ multiplex PCR; TCRdb keeps only in-frame clonotypes and omits some of them. The table has 55,000 to 70,000 clones, roughly 89% seen once. Deletions cut 2 bases from V and 5 bases from J, with 15 bases between. CDR3 length equals 15 residues. Germline-derived CDR1 and CDR2 are MGHRA and YSYEKL. The V gene is TRBV4-1, the J gene TRBJ1-2, with D tentatively TRBD1 (6 bases). The receptor was isolated from a human patient who received an intestinal transplant, so some T cells may come from the graft donor. The material was PBMCs, obtained almost 120 days after intestinal transplantation. CDR3 coding DNA: TGCGCCAGCAGCCAAAGAGCAGGGGTTGGGTATGGCTACACCTTC. This sequence encodes CASSQRAGVGYGYTF.